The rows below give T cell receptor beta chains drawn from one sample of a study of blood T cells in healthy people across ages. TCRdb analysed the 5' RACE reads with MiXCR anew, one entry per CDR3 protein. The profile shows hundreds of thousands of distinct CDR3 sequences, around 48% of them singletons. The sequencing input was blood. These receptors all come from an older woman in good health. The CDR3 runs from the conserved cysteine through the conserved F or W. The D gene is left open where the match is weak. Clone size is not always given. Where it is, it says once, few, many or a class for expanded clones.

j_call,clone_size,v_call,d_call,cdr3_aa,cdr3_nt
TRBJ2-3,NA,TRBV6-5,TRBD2,CASSYGGRAQYF,TGTGCCAGCAGTTACGGCGGGAGGGCGCAGTATTTT
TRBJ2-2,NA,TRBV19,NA,CASSQGHNTGELFF,TGTGCCAGTAGTCAGGGGCATAACACCGGGGAGCTGTTTTTT
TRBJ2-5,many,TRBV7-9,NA,CASSQDEETQYF,TGTGCCAGCAGCCAGGACGAAGAGACCCAGTACTTC
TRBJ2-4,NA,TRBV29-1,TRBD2,CGVEPSGRQNIQYF,TGCGGCGTTGAACCTAGCGGGAGGCAAAACATTCAGTACTTC
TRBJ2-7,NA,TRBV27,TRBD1,CACSPGTVYEQYF,TGTGCCTGCAGCCCCGGGACAGTCTACGAGCAGTACTTC
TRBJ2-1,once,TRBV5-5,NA,CASSWGRGPLNEQFF,TGTGCCAGCAGCTGGGGGCGGGGGCCTCTGAATGAGCAGTTCTTC
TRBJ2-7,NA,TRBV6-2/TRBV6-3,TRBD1,CASRLFGQGTYEQYF,TGTGCCAGCAGATTATTCGGACAGGGAACCTACGAGCAGTACTTC
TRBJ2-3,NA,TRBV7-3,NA,CASSGSDTQYF,TGTGCCAGCAGCGGATCAGATACGCAGTATTTT
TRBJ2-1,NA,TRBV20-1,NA,CSASSTPYNEQFF,TGCAGTGCTAGTAGTACCCCCTACAATGAGCAGTTCTTC
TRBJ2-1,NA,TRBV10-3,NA,CAISDRGSHNEQFF,TGTGCCATCAGTGACCGGGGGAGTCACAATGAGCAGTTCTTC
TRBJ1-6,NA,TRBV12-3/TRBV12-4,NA,CASRSGGDSPLHF,TGTGCCAGCAGGAGCGGGGGGGATTCACCCCTCCACTTT
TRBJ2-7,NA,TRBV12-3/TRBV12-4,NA,CASGRGRYEQYF,TGTGCCAGCGGAAGAGGGCGCTACGAGCAGTACTTC
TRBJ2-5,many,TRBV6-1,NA,CASGVDYQETQYF,TGTGCCAGCGGGGTCGACTACCAAGAGACCCAGTACTTC
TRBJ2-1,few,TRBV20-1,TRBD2,CSARGAAGVGEQFF,TGCAGTGCTAGGGGTGCAGCGGGAGTGGGTGAGCAGTTCTTC
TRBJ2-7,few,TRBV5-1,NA,CASSFGRERSEQYF,TGCGCCAGCAGCTTCGGCAGGGAACGGTCCGAGCAGTACTTC
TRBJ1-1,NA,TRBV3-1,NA,CASSQDVVRIAEAFF,TGTGCCAGCAGCCAAGATGTTGTTAGAATTGCTGAAGCTTTCTTT
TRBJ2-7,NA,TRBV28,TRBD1,CASSFGPKDRTSYEQYF,TGTGCCAGCAGTTTCGGTCCGAAGGACAGGACATCATACGAGCAGTACTTC
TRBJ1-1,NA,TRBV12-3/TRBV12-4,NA,CASRGDTVEEAFF,TGTGCCAGCAGAGGGGACACGGTCGAGGAAGCTTTCTTT
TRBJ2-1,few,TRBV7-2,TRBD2,CASSTRLAGVHEQFF,TGTGCCAGCAGCACTAGACTAGCGGGAGTTCACGAGCAGTTCTTC
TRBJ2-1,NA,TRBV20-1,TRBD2,CSIKAGSHNEQFF,TGCAGTATTAAAGCGGGATCCCACAATGAGCAGTTCTTC
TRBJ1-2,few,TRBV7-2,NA,CAGSLTGNYGYTF,TGTGCCGGCAGCTTAACGGGGAACTATGGCTACACCTTC
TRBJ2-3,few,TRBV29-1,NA,CSVAVGRTDTQYF,TGCAGCGTTGCGGTGGGACGCACAGATACGCAGTATTTT
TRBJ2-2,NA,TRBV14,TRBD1,CASSQKGQGASNTGELFF,TGTGCCAGCAGCCAAAAGGGACAGGGGGCTTCGAACACCGGGGAGCTGTTTTTT
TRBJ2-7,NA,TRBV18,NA,CASSPLGRDEQYF,TGTGCCAGCTCACCACTCGGGCGCGACGAGCAGTACTTC
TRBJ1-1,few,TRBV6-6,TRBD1,CASSLWDRGSTEAFF,TGTGCCAGCAGCCTATGGGACAGGGGTAGCACTGAAGCTTTCTTT
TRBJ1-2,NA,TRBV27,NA,CASSLPASYGYTF,TGTGCCAGCAGTTTGCCAGCTTCCTATGGCTACACCTTC
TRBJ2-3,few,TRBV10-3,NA,CAISEPFRADTQYF,TGTGCCATCAGTGAGCCTTTCCGGGCAGATACGCAGTATTTT
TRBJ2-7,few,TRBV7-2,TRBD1,CASSPSRQGAHEQYF,TGTGCCAGCAGCCCCAGCCGACAGGGGGCCCACGAGCAGTACTTC
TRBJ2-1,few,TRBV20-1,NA,CSAMKGGYEQFF,TGCAGTGCTATGAAAGGAGGTTATGAGCAGTTCTTC
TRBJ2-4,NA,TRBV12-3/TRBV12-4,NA,CASSYEGLEGIQYF,TGTGCCAGCAGTTACGAGGGATTGGAGGGCATTCAGTACTTC
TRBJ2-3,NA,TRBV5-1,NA,CASSFGDKDTQYF,TGCGCCAGCAGCTTTGGGGACAAAGATACGCAGTATTTT
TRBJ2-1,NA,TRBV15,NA,CATSRDRATNEQFF,TGTGCCACCAGCAGAGATCGGGCGACCAATGAGCAGTTCTTC
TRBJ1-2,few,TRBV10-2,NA,CASSQGDIYGYTF,TGCGCCAGCAGTCAAGGGGACATTTATGGCTACACCTTC
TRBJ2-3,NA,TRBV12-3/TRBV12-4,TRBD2,CASNLAGVDTQYF,TGTGCCAGCAATCTAGCGGGAGTAGATACGCAGTATTTT
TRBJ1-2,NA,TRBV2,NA,CASSLQGSGYTF,TGTGCCAGCAGCCTACAGGGCTCTGGCTACACCTTC
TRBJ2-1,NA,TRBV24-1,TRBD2,CATGDPGLVFDEQFF,TGTGCCACCGGTGATCCGGGACTAGTATTTGATGAGCAGTTCTTC
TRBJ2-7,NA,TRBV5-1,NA,CTSSRRATGEYEQYF,TGCACCAGCAGCCGGCGGGCGACGGGGGAATACGAGCAGTACTTC
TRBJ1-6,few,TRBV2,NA,CASSEAGFVNSPLHF,TGTGCCAGCAGTGAAGCTGGGTTCGTCAATTCACCCCTCCACTTT
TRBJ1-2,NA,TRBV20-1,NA,CSAISPGISNYGYTF,TGCAGTGCTATATCACCGGGGATCTCTAACTATGGCTACACCTTC
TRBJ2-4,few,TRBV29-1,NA,CSFTDSGVAKNIQYF,TGCAGCTTCACGGACTCTGGGGTAGCCAAAAACATTCAGTACTTC
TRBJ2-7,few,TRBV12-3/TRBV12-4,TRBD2,CASSKLAGGLSVSYEQYF,TGTGCCAGCAGTAAACTAGCGGGAGGACTTTCCGTCTCTTACGAGCAGTACTTC
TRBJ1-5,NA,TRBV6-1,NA,CASSFRGPQPQHF,TGTGCCAGCAGTTTTAGGGGCCCTCAGCCCCAGCATTTT
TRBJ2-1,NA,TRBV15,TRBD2,CATSLGLADYNEQFF,TGTGCCACCAGCCTGGGACTAGCGGATTACAATGAGCAGTTCTTC
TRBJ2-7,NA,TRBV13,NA,CASSLTRQTYEQYF,TGTGCCAGCAGCTTAACGCGGCAAACCTACGAGCAGTACTTC
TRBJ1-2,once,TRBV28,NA,CASSSRTVLYGYTF,TGTGCCAGCAGTTCCCGGACGGTGCTCTATGGCTACACCTTC
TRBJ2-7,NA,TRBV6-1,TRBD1,CASSRKPTGQGLFNNEQYF,TGTGCCAGCAGTCGTAAACCCACGGGACAGGGGCTTTTTAACAACGAGCAGTACTTC